This T cell receptor beta chain originates from a study of T cell responses to AZD1222 COVID-19 vaccine. General study points: Among the donors, most were white British and more were female, and clonal diversity was possibly underestimated. Once two AZD1222 doses were given, Spike-specific TCR breadth and depth went up. At baseline, seropositivity was found in only six AZD1222 recipients. Variant regions that are unmutated are reportedly the target of nearly half of spike-specific TCRs.

The V end was cut by 1 base, the J end by 4 bases, with 6 bases between. This CDR3 has 13 residues. The V gene's germline CDR1 is SGHTA and CDR2 FQGNSA. Details on this clone: The antigen remains undetermined.

Here immunoSEQ multiplex PCR was the method, and the copy in TCRdb shows in-frame clones only, minus some. The table lists around 140,000 clones, roughly 89% of them singletons. The chain links TRBV7-2 to TRBJ2-3; no clear D. The clonotype comes from an adult in good health. Sequences were derived from peripheral blood, sampled on day 0 of AZD1222 vaccination. CDR3 nucleotide sequence: TGTGCCAGCAGCTTAGTACGGGCAGATACGCAGTATTTT. Translating it yields CASSLVRADTQYF. The full variable domain, with the rest looked up from reference TRBV7-2 and TRBJ2-3, is GAGVSQSPSNKVTEKGKDVELRCDPISGHTALYWYRQSLGQGLEFLIYFQGNSAPDKSGLPSDRFSAERTGGSVSTLTIQRTQQEDSAVYLCASSLVRADTQYFGPGTRLTVL.